The clone carrying this T cell receptor delta chain came up a few times. TCRdb's protein, taken from a much larger clone, differs from this DNA's translation at residue 6, likely owing to a read error; the protein displayed comes from the DNA. These data originate in a study of gamma-delta T cells after stem cell transplantation. TCRdb fed the RT-PCR reads into CATT to redo clone calling. The table has 15,000 to 17,000 delta-chain clones, about 8.6% seen once. The sequenced sample consisted of gamma-delta T cells. This TCR was recovered from a human donor. It is not recorded whose cells these are; they may come from a transplant donor.

CDR3 bases: TGTGCCTGTGACACGGAGGGAACTGGGGGATACACTCACTCAGAGTACACCGATAAACTCATCTTT. This sequence encodes CACDTEGTGGYTHSEYTDKLIF. The rearrangement uses TRDV2 and TRDJ1, with 12 positions matching TRDD3. The V segment lost 1 base and the J segment 0 bases; nucleotides outside the gene matches: 20. The CDR3 is made up of 22 amino acids. CDR1 and CDR2 (germline): GEAIGNYY, EKD.